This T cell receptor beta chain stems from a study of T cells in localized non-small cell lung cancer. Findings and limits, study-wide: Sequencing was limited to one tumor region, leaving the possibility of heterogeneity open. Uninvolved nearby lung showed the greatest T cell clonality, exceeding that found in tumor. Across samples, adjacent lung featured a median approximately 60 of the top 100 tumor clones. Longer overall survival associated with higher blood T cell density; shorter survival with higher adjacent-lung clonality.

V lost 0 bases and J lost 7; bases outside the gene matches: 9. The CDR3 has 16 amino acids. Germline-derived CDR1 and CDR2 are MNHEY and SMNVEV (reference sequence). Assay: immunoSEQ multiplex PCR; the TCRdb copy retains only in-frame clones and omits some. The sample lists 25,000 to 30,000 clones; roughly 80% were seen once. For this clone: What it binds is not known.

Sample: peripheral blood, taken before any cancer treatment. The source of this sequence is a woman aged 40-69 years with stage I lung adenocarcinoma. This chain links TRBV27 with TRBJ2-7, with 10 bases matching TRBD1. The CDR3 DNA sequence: TGTGCCAGCAGTTTATCGGGGGGACAGGGGCTGAGAGAGCAGTACTTC. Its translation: CASSLSGGQGLREQYF.